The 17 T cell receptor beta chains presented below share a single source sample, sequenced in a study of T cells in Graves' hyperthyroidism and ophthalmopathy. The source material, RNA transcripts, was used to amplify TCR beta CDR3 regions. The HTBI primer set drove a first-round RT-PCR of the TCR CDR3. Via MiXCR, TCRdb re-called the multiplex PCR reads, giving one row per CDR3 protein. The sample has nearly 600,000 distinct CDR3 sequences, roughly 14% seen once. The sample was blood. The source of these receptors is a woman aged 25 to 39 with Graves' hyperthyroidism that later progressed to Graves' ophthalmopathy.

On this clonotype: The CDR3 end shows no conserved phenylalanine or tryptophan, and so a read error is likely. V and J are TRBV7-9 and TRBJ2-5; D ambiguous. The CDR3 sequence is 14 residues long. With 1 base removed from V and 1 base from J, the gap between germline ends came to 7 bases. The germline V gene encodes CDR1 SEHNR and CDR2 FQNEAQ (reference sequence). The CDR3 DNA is TGTGCCAGCAGCTTAGTAGGTAGCCAAGAGACCCAGTACGTC. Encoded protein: CASSLVGSQETQYV.

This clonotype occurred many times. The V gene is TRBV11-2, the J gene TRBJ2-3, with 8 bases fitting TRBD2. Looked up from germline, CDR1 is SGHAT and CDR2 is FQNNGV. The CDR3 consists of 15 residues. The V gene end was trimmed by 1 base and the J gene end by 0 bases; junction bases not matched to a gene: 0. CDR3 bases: TGTGCCAGCAGCTTAGCGGGAGGGAGCACAGATACGCAGTATTTT. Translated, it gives CASSLAGGSTDTQYF.

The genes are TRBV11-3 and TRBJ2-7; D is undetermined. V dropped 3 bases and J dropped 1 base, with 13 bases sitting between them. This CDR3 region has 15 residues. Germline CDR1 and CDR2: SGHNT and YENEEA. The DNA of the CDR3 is TGTGCCAGCAGCTTGTCCCGGATTTTTTCCTACGAGCAGTACTTC. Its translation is CASSLSRIFSYEQYF.

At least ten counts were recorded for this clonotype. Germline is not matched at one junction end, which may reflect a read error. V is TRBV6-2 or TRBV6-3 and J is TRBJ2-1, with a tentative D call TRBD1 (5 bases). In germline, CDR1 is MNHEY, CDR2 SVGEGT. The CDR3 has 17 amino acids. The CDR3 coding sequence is TGTGCCAGCAATTACATGGGGCCGCAACACTCCTACAATGAGCAGTTCTTC. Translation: CASNYMGPQHSYNEQFF.

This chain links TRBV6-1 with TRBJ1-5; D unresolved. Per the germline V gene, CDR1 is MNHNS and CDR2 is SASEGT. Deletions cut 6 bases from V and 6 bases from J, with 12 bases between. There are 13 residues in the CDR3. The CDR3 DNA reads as TGTGCCAGCAGCCGATTGGTTGGTCAGCCCCAGCATTTT. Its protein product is CASSRLVGQPQHF.

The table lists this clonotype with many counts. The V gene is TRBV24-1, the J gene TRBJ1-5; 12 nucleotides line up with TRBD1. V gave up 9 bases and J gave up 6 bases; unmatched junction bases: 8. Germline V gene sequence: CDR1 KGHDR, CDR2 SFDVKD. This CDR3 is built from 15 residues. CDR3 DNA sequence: TGTGCCACCTCCTCTGGGACAGGGGGCTCTCAGCCCCAGCATTTT. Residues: CATSSGTGGSQPQHF.

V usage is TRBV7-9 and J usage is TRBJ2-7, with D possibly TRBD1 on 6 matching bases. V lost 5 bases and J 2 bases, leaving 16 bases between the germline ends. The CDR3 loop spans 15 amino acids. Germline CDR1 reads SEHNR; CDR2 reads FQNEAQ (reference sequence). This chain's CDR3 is CASSVGAGVAYEQYF. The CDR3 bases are TGTGCCAGCAGCGTCGGGGCAGGGGTCGCCTACGAGCAGTACTTC.

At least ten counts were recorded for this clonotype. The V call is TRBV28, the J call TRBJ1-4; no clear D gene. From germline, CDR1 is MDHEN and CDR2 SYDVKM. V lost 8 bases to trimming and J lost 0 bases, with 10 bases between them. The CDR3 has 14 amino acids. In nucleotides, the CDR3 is TGTGCCAGCTTTCCCACGGCAACTAATGAAAAACTGTTTTTT. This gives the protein CASFPTATNEKLFF.

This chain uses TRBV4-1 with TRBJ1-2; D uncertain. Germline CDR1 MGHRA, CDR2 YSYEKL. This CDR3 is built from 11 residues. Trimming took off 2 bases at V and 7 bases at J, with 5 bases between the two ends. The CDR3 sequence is CASSQRGGYTF. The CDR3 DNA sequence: TGCGCCAGCAGCCAACGAGGTGGCTACACCTTC.

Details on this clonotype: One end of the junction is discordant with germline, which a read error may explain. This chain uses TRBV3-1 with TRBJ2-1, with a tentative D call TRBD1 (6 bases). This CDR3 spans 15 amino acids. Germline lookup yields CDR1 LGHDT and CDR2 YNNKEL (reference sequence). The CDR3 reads CASSQPPTGPNEQFF. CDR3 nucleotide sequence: TGCGCCAGCAGCCAGCCCCCTACAGGGCCAAATGAGCAGTTCTTC.

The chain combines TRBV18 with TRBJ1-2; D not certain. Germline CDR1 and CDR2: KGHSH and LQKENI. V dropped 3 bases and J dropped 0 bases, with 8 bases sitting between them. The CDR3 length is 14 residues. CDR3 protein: CASSPGEANYGYTF. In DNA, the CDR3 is TGTGCCAGCTCACCCGGCGAAGCTAACTATGGCTACACCTTC.

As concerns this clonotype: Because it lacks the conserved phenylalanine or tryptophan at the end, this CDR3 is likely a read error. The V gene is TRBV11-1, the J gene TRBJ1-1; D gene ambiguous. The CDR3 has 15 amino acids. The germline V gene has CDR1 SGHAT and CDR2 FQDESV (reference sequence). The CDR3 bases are TGTGCCAGCAGCCGCGCCGGACGTAGGAACACGGAAGCTTTCTCT. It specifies CASSRAGRRNTEAFS.

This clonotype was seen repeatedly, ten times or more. The CDR3 loop reads CASSPTGTENYGYTF. CDR3 in DNA: TGTGCCAGCTCACCCACAGGGACGGAAAACTATGGCTACACCTTC. This chain uses TRBV18 with TRBJ1-2; possible D gene TRBD1, 6 bases. The CDR3 covers 15 residues. CDR1 is KGHSH, CDR2 LQKENI, per germline. Trimming shortened V by 3 bases and J by 2 bases, and 13 bases separated the two germline ends.

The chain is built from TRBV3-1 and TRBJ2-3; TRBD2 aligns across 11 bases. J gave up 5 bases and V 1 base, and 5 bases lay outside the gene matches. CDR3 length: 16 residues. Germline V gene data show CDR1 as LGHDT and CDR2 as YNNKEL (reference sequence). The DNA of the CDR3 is TGTGCCAGCAGCCAAGGACTAGCGGGACTCGGAGATACGCAGTATTTT. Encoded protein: CASSQGLAGLGDTQYF.

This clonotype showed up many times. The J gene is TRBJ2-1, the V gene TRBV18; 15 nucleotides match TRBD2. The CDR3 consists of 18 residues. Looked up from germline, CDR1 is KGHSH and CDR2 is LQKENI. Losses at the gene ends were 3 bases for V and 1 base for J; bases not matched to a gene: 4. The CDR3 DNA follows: TGTGCCAGCTCACCGGGACTAGCGGGAGGAGGATCCTACAATGAGCAGTTCTTC. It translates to CASSPGLAGGGSYNEQFF.

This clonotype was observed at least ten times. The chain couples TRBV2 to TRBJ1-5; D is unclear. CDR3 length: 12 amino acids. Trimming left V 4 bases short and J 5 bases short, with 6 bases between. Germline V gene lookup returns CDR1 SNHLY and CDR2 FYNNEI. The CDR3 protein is CASSVSHQPQHF. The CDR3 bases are TGTGCCAGCAGTGTCAGCCATCAGCCCCAGCATTTT.

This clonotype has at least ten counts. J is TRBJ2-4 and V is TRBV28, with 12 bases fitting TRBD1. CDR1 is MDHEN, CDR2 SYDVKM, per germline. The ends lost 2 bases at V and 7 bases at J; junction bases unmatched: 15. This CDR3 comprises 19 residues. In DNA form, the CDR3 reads TGTGCCAGCAGTTTAATATTCGGGACAGGGGGCGAGCGGAGGAACATTCAGTACTTC. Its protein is CASSLIFGTGGERRNIQYF.